These T cell receptor beta chains were read from a single sample in a study of blood T cell repertoires in COVID-19. Sequencing used immunoSEQ multiplex PCR; TCRdb keeps in-frame clones, though not all of them. The sample comprises some 380,000 clones, around 90% of which are singletons, and over 2% rests with the top ten. Material for sequencing was PBMCs or T cells enriched from blood (not recorded which). Source of these receptors: a woman aged 40 to 55 with acute COVID-19. CDR3s include the opening cysteine and the closing phenylalanine or tryptophan. D genes are given only for firm matches. The size field is filled for only some rows; it gives once, few, many or a size class.

d_call	clone_size	v_call	j_call	cdr3_nt	cdr3_aa
NA	NA	TRBV25-1	TRBJ2-2	TGTGCCAGCAGCGCACCAGGGCGGGGAACCGGGGAGCTGTTTTTT	CASSAPGRGTGELFF
NA	once	TRBV6-5	TRBJ1-2	TGTGCCAGCAGCCGAGGACAGCACTATGGCTACACCTTC	CASSRGQHYGYTF
NA	NA	TRBV5-5	TRBJ2-4	TGTGCCAGCAGCTTGCTGGGAGGATTAGCCAAAAACATTCAGTACTTC	CASSLLGGLAKNIQYF
NA	NA	TRBV6-5	TRBJ1-6	TGTGCCAGCAGCGACCGACAGAATTCACCCCTCCACTTT	CASSDRQNSPLHF
TRBD1	NA	TRBV7-8	TRBJ2-7	TGTGCCACCGCGCGACGGGACAGGGTCTACGAGCAGTACTTC	CATARRDRVYEQYF
NA	NA	TRBV29-1	TRBJ1-1	TGCAGCGTGGGGGGGATGGGGAACACTGAAGCTTTCTTT	CSVGGMGNTEAFF
TRBD1	NA	TRBV5-4	TRBJ1-2	TGTGCCAGCAGCTTGGCCGGGACAGGGGGGAGAGGCTACACCTTC	CASSLAGTGGRGYTF
TRBD1	NA	TRBV24-1	TRBJ2-2	TGTGCCACCAGTGATTGGGGACAGGCGGCTACCGGGGAGCTGTTTTTT	CATSDWGQAATGELFF
NA	NA	TRBV6-5	TRBJ1-1	TGTGCCAGCAGTACATACGCCCCCGTAATAACTTTCTTT	CASSTYAPVITFF
NA	NA	TRBV27	TRBJ1-5	TGTGCCAGCAGTTTAGGGAGAGGACAGCCCCAGCATTTT	CASSLGRGQPQHF
TRBD1	NA	TRBV5-1	TRBJ2-7	TGCGCCAGCAGCTTAGGGACAGGGCTTGGCTACGAGCAGTACTTC	CASSLGTGLGYEQYF
NA	NA	TRBV30	TRBJ1-2	TGTGCCTGGAGTTCCCCAGTCCCTAACTATGGCTACACCTTC	CAWSSPVPNYGYTF
NA	NA	TRBV9	TRBJ2-7	TGTGCCAGCAGCAGGGACTCTTCTTCCTACGAGCAGTACTTC	CASSRDSSSYEQYF
TRBD2	NA	TRBV30	TRBJ2-1	TGTGCCTGGACTAGCGGGGGGGAGGAGCAGTTCTTC	CAWTSGGEEQFF
NA	NA	TRBV6-5	TRBJ1-3	TGTGCCAGCAGTTTTGGTGGAGAATCTGGAAACACCATATATTTT	CASSFGGESGNTIYF
NA	NA	TRBV6-1	TRBJ1-1	TGTGCCAGCAGTGAGAGGGGGTATACTGAAGCTTTCTTT	CASSERGYTEAFF
TRBD1	NA	TRBV6-1	TRBJ2-5	TGTGCCAGCAGTGAATTAAGGACAGGGGGCGCGGAGACCCAGTACTTC	CASSELRTGGAETQYF
TRBD1	NA	TRBV12-3/TRBV12-4	TRBJ1-4	TGTGCCAGCAGTTGGCAGGGGGCTGAAAAACTGTTTTTT	CASSWQGAEKLFF
TRBD1	NA	TRBV7-8	TRBJ2-5	TGTGCCAGCAGCACAGGGGAAAAAGAGACCCAGTACTTC	CASSTGEKETQYF
TRBD2	NA	TRBV9	TRBJ2-1	TGTGCCAGCAGCGTAGTTGCGGGGGGGATCTACAATGAGCAGTTCTTC	CASSVVAGGIYNEQFF
NA	NA	TRBV29-1	TRBJ1-3	TGCAGCGTTGAAGGCAGGGAGGGGAACACCATATATTTT	CSVEGREGNTIYF
NA	NA	TRBV30	TRBJ2-5	TGTGCCTGGACGGGGAATGGAGAGACCCAGTACTTC	CAWTGNGETQYF
NA	once	TRBV6-5	TRBJ1-2	TGTGCCAGCAGTTACGACAGAACAGACTATGGCTACACCTTC	CASSYDRTDYGYTF